The TCR beta chain described here comes from a study of blood T cell repertoires in COVID-19. The wider study: Acute-phase and convalescent COVID-19 samples originated in the United States, Italy and Spain.

This CDR3 has 12 residues. A Seattle source enrolled patients during active infection and followed them longitudinally. Clones were sequenced by immunoSEQ multiplex PCR, and TCRdb holds only the in-frame ones, with some missing. The table includes 300,000 to 400,000 clones, 85% to 90% detected once. This clone was seen only once. The sequence came from a woman in her 70s with COVID-19, enrolled during active disease. Specimen: peripheral blood. The rearrangement joins TRBV1 to TRBJ1-4. TRBV1 is assigned pseudogene status. CDR3: CTFPRQWEKLFF. DNA for the CDR3: TGCACCTTCCCGCGGCAGTGGGAAAAACTGTTTTTT.